The text below deals with one TCR beta chain. Its target is not known. The sample comes from a study of PD-1 blockade in classical Hodgkin lymphoma. Profiled with immunoSEQ multiplex PCR; TCRdb holds only in-frame clones, not every one. The table includes 14,000 to 15,000 clones, 83% detected once. The length of the CDR3 is 17 residues. V was pared by 4 bases and J by 2 bases, with 15 bases between. The germline V gene encodes CDR1 KGHSH and CDR2 LQKENI. Brentuximab vedotin exposure varied, and every patient relapsed after autologous stem cell transplantation. Responses achieved at best were complete response, partial response or progressive disease. Study observations and caveats: Newly diagnosed patients were reported to exhibit reduced baseline TCR diversity relative to healthy donors. CD4+ TCR diversity rose significantly by C4D1, and CD8+ TCR diversity did not. Complete responders' diversity at baseline resembled that of newly diagnosed patients.

The rearrangement joins TRBV18 to TRBJ1-6; perhaps TRBD1 as D (5 bases). The source is a human donor with classical Hodgkin lymphoma. The input for sequencing was peripheral blood mononuclear cells (PBMCs), taken before the second cycle of nivolumab. The CDR3 here is CASSLSVGQTYNSPLHF. In DNA form, the CDR3 reads TGTGCCAGCTCACTAAGCGTAGGACAAACCTATAATTCACCCCTCCACTTT.